This T cell receptor (beta chain) was captured by sequencing in a study of post-analysis software for immune sequencing data. Study-wide results and limits: With F measure, samples from one preparation batch clustered together strongly. Patients had higher frequencies than controls of about 5 TRBV segments, including TRBV5-6, TRBV5-1 and TRBV20-1. The normalized Chao1 diversity of multiple sclerosis patients was significantly lower than that of controls.

Unique-molecular-identifier-tagged TCR beta cDNA libraries were used. T cells numbering roughly 0.85 to 11 million gave rise to some 520,000 cDNA molecules. MiXCR, run by TCRdb on the PCR reads, gives a single entry per CDR3 protein. The sample includes 450,000 to 650,000 distinct CDR3 sequences, around 40% of them seen just once. The CDR3 has 15 amino acids. Germline V gives CDR1 SGHTA, CDR2 FQGNSA. A word on this clonotype: No antigen is known for it. At one end the junction does not follow the germline gene, possibly because of a read error.

The chain combines TRBV7-2 with TRBJ1-1; 9 positions match TRBD1. The TCR sequence derives from a girl aged 10-17 years with multiple sclerosis. Sequencing was done on a sample of blood. CDR3 loop: CASSIAGTGFRRAFF. The CDR3 DNA is TGTGCCAGCAGCATAGCTGGGACAGGGTTTAGGCGGGCTTTCTTT.